This T cell receptor (beta chain) is from a study of shared clonotypes between healthy human individuals. On the study more broadly: Three CD4 naive, three CD4 memory, two CD8 naive and one CD8 memory plate were used per donor.

The data were produced by immunoSEQ multiplex PCR, yet TCRdb's version contains in-frame clones alone and is incomplete. The table includes hundreds of thousands of clones, 73% detected once. CD4+ cell separation produced CD45RA+ naive and CD45RA-negative memory subsets. Germline V lookup: CDR1 SGHNT, CDR2 YYREEE (reference sequence). The CDR3 spans 17 residues. Germline trimming cut 5 bases from V and 4 bases from J; bases unmatched to any gene: 12. The receptor was derived from a woman between 25 and 40 years old in good health. The V gene is TRBV5-4, the J gene TRBJ2-2, with TRBD1 matching 9 bases. Source material: memory CD4+ T cells sorted from blood. The subset denotes: CD45RA-negative fraction. CDR3 residues: CASSLDPGQGLTGELFF. The CDR3 DNA reads as TGTGCCAGCAGTTTAGATCCGGGACAGGGACTCACCGGGGAGCTGTTTTTT.